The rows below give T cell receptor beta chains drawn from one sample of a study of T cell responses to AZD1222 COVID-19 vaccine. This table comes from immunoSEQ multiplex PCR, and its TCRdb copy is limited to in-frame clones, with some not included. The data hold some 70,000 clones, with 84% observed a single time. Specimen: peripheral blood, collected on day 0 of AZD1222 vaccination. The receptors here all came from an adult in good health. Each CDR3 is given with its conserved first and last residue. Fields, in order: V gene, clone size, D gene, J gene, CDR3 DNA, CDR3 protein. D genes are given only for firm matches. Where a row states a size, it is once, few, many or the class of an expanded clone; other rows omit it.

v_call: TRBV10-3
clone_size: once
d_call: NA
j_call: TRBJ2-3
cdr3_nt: TGTGCCATCAGTGAACGTACAGATACGCAGTATTTT
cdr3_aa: CAISERTDTQYF

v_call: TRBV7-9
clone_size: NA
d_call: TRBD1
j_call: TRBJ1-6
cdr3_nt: TGTGCCAGCAGCTCCCGGGACAGCAACAATTCACCCCTCCACTTT
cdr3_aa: CASSSRDSNNSPLHF

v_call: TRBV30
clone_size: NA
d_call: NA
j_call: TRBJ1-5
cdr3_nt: TGTGCCTGGAGTAAAGGGTCGTCGAGCAATCAGCCCCAGCATTTT
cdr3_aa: CAWSKGSSSNQPQHF

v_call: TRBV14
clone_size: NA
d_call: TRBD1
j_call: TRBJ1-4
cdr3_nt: TGTGCCAGCAGCCAAGGTGGGACAGCAGAAAAACTGTTTTTT
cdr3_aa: CASSQGGTAEKLFF

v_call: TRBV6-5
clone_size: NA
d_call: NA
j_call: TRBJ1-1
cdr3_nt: TGTGCCAGCAGTTACAACCGGAACACTGAAGCTTTCTTT
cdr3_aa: CASSYNRNTEAFF

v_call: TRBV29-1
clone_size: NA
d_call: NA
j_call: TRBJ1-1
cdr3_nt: TGCAGCGTTGATCGGGGCGCGAACACTGAAGCTTTCTTT
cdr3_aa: CSVDRGANTEAFF

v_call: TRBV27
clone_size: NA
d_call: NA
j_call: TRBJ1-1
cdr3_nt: TGTGCCAGCAGTCCGCGTCCACAGGTGGGCACAGGGATGAACACTGAAGCTTTCTTT
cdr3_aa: CASSPRPQVGTGMNTEAFF

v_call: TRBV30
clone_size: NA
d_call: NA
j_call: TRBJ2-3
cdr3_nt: TGTGCCTGGGAAGGGGGGGCCAGATCCGGGGATACGCAGTATTTT
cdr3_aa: CAWEGGARSGDTQYF

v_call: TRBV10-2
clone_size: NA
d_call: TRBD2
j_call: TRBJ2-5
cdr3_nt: TGCGCCAGCAGACCTAGCGGACAAGAGACCCAGTACTTC
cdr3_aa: CASRPSGQETQYF

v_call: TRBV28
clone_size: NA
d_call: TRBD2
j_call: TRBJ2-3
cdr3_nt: TGTGCCAGCAGTACCCCTAGCGGGGGGGGCACAGATACGCAGTATTTT
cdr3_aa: CASSTPSGGGTDTQYF

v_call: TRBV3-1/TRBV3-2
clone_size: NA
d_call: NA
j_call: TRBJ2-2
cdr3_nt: TGTGCCAGCAGCCCATATGAGGGGTACACCGGGGAGCTGTTTTTT
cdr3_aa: CASSPYEGYTGELFF

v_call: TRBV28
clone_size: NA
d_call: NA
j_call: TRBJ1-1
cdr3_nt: TGTGCCAGCAGTCTTTACACTGAAGCTTTCTTT
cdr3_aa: CASSLYTEAFF

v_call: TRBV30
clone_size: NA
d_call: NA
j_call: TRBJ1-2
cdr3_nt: TGTGCCTGGAGGTTACAGGGATATGGCTACACCTTC
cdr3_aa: CAWRLQGYGYTF

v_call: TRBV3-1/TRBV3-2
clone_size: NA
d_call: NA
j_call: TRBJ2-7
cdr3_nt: TGTGCCAGCAGCCAAGACTACAATTCCTACGAGCAGTACTTC
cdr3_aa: CASSQDYNSYEQYF

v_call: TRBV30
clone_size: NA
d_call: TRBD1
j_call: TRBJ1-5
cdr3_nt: TGTGCCTGGAGTGAACAGGGGTTCTCCAATCAGCCCCAGCATTTT
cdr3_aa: CAWSEQGFSNQPQHF

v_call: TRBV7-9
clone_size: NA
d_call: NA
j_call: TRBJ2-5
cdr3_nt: TGTGCCAGCAGCTTAGCGCGGGGTACCGTATTCCAAGAGACCCAGTACTTC
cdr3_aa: CASSLARGTVFQETQYF

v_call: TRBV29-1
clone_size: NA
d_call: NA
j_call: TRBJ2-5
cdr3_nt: TGCAGCGTTGAAGCCGGTGTAAAAGAGACCCAGTACTTC
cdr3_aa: CSVEAGVKETQYF

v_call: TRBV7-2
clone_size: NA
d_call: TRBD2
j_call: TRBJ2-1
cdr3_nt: TGTGCCAGCAGCTCATCCGGGACTAGCGGGGGGGCTTACAATGAGCAGTTCTTC
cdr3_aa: CASSSSGTSGGAYNEQFF

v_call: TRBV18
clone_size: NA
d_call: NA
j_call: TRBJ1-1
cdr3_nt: TGTGCCAGCTCCCAAACAGGTGCCACTGAAGCTTTCTTT
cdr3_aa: CASSQTGATEAFF

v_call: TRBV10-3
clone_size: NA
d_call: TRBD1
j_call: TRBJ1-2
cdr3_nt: TGTGCCATCAGTGGGGGGACAGGGAATCGTGAAGGCTACACCTTC
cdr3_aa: CAISGGTGNREGYTF

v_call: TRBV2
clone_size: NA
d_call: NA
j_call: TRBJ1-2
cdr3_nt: TGTGCCGGGGAGAGGGGCAATGGCTATGGCTACACCTTC
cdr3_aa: CAGERGNGYGYTF

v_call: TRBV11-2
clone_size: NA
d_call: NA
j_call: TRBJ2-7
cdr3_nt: TGTGCCAGCAGCTCCTGGACACAAGACTACGAGCAGTACTTC
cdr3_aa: CASSSWTQDYEQYF

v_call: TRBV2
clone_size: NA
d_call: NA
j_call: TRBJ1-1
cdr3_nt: TGTGCCAGCAGTGAAGAGTGGAGGGTAGCTTTCTTT
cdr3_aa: CASSEEWRVAFF

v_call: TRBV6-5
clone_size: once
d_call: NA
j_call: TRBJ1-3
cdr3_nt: TGTGCCAGCAGTTACTCGACTCCGGGGGAGGTGAACACCATATATTTT
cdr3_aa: CASSYSTPGEVNTIYF

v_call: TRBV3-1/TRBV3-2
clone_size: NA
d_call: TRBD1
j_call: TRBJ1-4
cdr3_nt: TGTGCCAGCAGCCAAGATTCCTGGACAGGGGTGCGAGAAAAACTGTTTTTT
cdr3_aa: CASSQDSWTGVREKLFF

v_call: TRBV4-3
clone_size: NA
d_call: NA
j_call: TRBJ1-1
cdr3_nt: TGCGCCAGCAGCCAAGGGCAGGGGTACACTGAAGCTTTCTTT
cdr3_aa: CASSQGQGYTEAFF

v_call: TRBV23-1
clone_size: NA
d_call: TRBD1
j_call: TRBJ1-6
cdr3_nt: TGCGCCAGCAGTCAAAATTGGGACAGCCCTAGCTCCTATAATTCACCCCTCCACTTT
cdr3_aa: CASSQNWDSPSSYNSPLHF

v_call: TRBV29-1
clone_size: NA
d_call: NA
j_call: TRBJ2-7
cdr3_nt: TGCAGCGTTAACCAGGGGCTAGGCTACGAGCAGTACTTC
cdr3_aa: CSVNQGLGYEQYF

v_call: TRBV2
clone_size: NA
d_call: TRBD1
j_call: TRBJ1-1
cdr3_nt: TGTGCCAGCAGAAGACAGGGGGCGAGGAACACTGAAGCTTTCTTT
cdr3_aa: CASRRQGARNTEAFF

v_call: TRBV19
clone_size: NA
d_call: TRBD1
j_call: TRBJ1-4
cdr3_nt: TGTGCCAGTAGTATCCAGGGGGCGGGGGAAAAACTGTTTTTT
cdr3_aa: CASSIQGAGEKLFF

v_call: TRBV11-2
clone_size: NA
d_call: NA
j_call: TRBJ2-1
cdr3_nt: TGTGCCAGCAGCTCTGTGGGGGCGAACTACAATGAGCAGTTCTTC
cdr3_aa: CASSSVGANYNEQFF

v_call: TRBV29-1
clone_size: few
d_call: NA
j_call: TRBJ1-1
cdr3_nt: TGCAGCCCCATAAACCCGAGAGGAGGACAGAGAGACACTGAAGCTTTCTTT
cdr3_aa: CSPINPRGGQRDTEAFF

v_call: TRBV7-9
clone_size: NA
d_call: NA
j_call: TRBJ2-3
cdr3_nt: TGTGCCAGCAGCCTACTAGTGGGGTTCGGTCATACGCAGTATTTT
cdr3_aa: CASSLLVGFGHTQYF

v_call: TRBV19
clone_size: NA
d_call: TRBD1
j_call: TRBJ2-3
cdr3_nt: TGTGCCAGTAGTGTCCGACAGGGGCTTGGGGCTCCAGATACGCAGTATTTT
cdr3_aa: CASSVRQGLGAPDTQYF

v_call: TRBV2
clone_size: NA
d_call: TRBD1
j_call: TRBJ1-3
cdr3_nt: TGTGCCAGCAGCGCGACAGGGCCCTCTGGAAACACCATATATTTT
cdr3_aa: CASSATGPSGNTIYF

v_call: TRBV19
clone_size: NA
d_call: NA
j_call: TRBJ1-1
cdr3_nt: TGTGCCAGTACCGTCCTTTGGGGGGAGAACACTGAAGCTTTCTTT
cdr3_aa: CASTVLWGENTEAFF

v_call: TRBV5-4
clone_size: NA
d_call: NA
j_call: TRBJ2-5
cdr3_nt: TGTGCCAGCAGCGAACAAGAGACCCAGTACTTC
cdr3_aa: CASSEQETQYF

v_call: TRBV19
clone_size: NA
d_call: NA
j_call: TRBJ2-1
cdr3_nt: TGTGCCAGTAGTGGCCGAGCAGGACACAATGAGCAGTTCTTC
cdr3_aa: CASSGRAGHNEQFF

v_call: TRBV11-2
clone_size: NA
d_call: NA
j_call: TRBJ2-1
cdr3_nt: TGTGCCAGCAGCTCGATTCTAAGTGAGCAGTTCTTC
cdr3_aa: CASSSILSEQFF

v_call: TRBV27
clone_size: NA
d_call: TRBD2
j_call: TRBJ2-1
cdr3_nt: TGTGCCAGCAGCTATGGGACTAACAATGAGCAGTTCTTC
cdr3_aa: CASSYGTNNEQFF

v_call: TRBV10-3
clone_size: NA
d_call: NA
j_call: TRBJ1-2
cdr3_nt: TGTGCCATCAGTGAAATGGGGGGGGCTAACTATGGCTACACCTTC
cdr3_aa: CAISEMGGANYGYTF

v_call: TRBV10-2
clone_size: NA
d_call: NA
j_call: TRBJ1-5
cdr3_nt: TGCGCCAGCAGTGCCTTGCAGGGTATGGGACAGCCCCAGCATTTT
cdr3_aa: CASSALQGMGQPQHF

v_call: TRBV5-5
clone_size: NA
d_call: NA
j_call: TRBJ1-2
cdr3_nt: TGTGCCAGCAGCACGGACAGCTATGGCTACACCTTC
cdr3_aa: CASSTDSYGYTF

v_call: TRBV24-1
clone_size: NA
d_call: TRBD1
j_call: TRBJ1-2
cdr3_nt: TGTGCCACCAGTGATGGACGACAGGGTGCCTATGGCTACACCTTC
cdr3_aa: CATSDGRQGAYGYTF

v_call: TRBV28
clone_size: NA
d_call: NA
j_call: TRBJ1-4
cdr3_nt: TGTGCCAGCAGTTTAATGTACAGGGAGGGTGAAAAACTGTTTTTT
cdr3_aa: CASSLMYREGEKLFF

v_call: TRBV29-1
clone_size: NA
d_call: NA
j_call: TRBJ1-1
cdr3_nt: TGCAGCGTTGTAAGAACAGGGAACACTGAAGCTTTCTTT
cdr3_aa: CSVVRTGNTEAFF

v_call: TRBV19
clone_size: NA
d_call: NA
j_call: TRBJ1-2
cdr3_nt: TGTGCCAGCAGACGGGCAGGGACCCGTAATGGCTACACCTTC
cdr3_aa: CASRRAGTRNGYTF

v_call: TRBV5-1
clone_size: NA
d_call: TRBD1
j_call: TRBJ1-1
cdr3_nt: TGCGCCAGCAGCTTGGAGTCGCGACAGGGGTTTCGAGCTGAAGCTTTCTTT
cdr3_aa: CASSLESRQGFRAEAFF